This T cell receptor (beta chain) is from a study of Graves' ophthalmopathy and Graves' hyperthyroidism. General observations from the study: The majority of expanded thyroid clonotypes above 0.001 frequency also occurred in blood.

RNA served as the template for amplifying TCR beta CDR3 regions. After a first-round RT-PCR with HTBI primers, a second-round multiplex PCR was run. TCRdb re-called the multiplex PCR reads with MiXCR, one entry per CDR3 protein. Here the sample spans hundreds of thousands of distinct CDR3 sequences, approximately 22% being singletons. Aged 18 to 65, hyperthyroidism patients had new diagnoses of under 2 months' duration. Exclusion covered patients with other autoimmune diseases or uncontrolled infections (as well as pregnancy or lactation). As for this clonotype: The antigen remains undetermined.

Germline assignment: CDR1 SGHRS and CDR2 YFSETQ. This CDR3 spans 13 amino acids. V was cut by 4 bases and J by 0 bases, with 7 bases left in between. The sequenced sample consisted of peripheral blood. J is TRBJ1-2 and V is TRBV5-1; D is unclear. This TCR was recovered from a woman aged 18-35 years with stable Graves' hyperthyroidism. Some clones in this sample may be carry-over from other donors' samples. The CDR3 here is CASSDGPNYGYTF. The CDR3 DNA follows: TGCGCCAGCAGCGATGGCCCTAACTATGGCTACACCTTC.